A selection of T cell receptor beta chains follows, all from one sample in a study of blood T cell repertoires in COVID-19. The repertoire was sequenced with immunoSEQ multiplex PCR; TCRdb's copy has only in-frame clones and lacks some. The sample carries more than 60,000 clones, 91% recorded once. Sequenced material: peripheral blood. The receptors here all came from a human donor in a cohort sampled during active COVID-19. Both conserved end residues are part of each CDR3. The order of the fields is V gene, clone size, J gene, D gene, CDR3 DNA, CDR3 protein. The D gene is left open where the match is weak. Expanded clones are given a class, and other clones once, few, many or no size at all.

v_gene: TRBV5-1; abundance: few; j_gene: TRBJ2-2; d_gene: TRBD1; CDR3nt: TGCGCCAGCAGCGGCCGGGACAGGGGGCCCGGGGAGCTGTTTTTT; CDR3aa: CASSGRDRGPGELFF
v_gene: TRBV4-2; abundance: once; j_gene: TRBJ1-1; d_gene: NA; CDR3nt: TGTGCCAGCAGCCAAGACACGGGGAAGACTGAAGCTTTCTTT; CDR3aa: CASSQDTGKTEAFF
v_gene: TRBV2; abundance: NA; j_gene: TRBJ2-3; d_gene: TRBD2; CDR3nt: TGTGCCAGCAGTGCGGAGCGGGGGCTGGGAGATACGCAGTATTTT; CDR3aa: CASSAERGLGDTQYF
v_gene: TRBV30; abundance: NA; j_gene: TRBJ2-1; d_gene: TRBD2; CDR3nt: TGTGCCTGGGGCCGGGGAAAGGTAGCGGGGAGTTACAATGAGCAGTTCTTC; CDR3aa: CAWGRGKVAGSYNEQFF
v_gene: TRBV5-1; abundance: NA; j_gene: TRBJ2-5; d_gene: TRBD1; CDR3nt: TGCGCCAGCAGTACAGGGGAAGAGACCCAGTACTTC; CDR3aa: CASSTGEETQYF
v_gene: TRBV6-6; abundance: NA; j_gene: TRBJ1-1; d_gene: NA; CDR3nt: TGTGCCAGCAGTTCATACACTGAAGCTTTCTTT; CDR3aa: CASSSYTEAFF
v_gene: TRBV11-1; abundance: NA; j_gene: TRBJ2-3; d_gene: NA; CDR3nt: TGTGCCAGCAGCTTTCTTCCCGCGACTGGCACAGATACGCAGTATTTT; CDR3aa: CASSFLPATGTDTQYF
v_gene: TRBV7-9; abundance: NA; j_gene: TRBJ1-5; d_gene: NA; CDR3nt: TGTGCCAGCAGCCCGGGAGCCTGGGGGAATCAGCCCCAGCATTTT; CDR3aa: CASSPGAWGNQPQHF
v_gene: TRBV5-6; abundance: NA; j_gene: TRBJ1-5; d_gene: NA; CDR3nt: TGTGCCAGCAGCCTTGGAGGGTATGTTCAGCCCCAGCATTTT; CDR3aa: CASSLGGYVQPQHF
v_gene: TRBV6-4; abundance: NA; j_gene: TRBJ2-5; d_gene: NA; CDR3nt: TGTGCCAGCAGTGACGGCGGTGGAGAGACCCAGTACTTC; CDR3aa: CASSDGGGETQYF
v_gene: TRBV5-6; abundance: NA; j_gene: TRBJ2-4; d_gene: NA; CDR3nt: TGTGCCAGCAGCTTTCGGGGGGCCAAAAACATTCAGTACTTC; CDR3aa: CASSFRGAKNIQYF
v_gene: TRBV13; abundance: NA; j_gene: TRBJ1-2; d_gene: TRBD1; CDR3nt: TGTGCCAGCAGCTTATATCTCGGCAGGGGGGATGGCTACACCTTC; CDR3aa: CASSLYLGRGDGYTF
v_gene: TRBV5-1; abundance: NA; j_gene: TRBJ2-1; d_gene: TRBD2; CDR3nt: TGCGCCAGCAGCCCCGGGTGGGAGCGGGGGTACAATGAGCAGTTCTTC; CDR3aa: CASSPGWERGYNEQFF
v_gene: TRBV9; abundance: NA; j_gene: TRBJ2-3; d_gene: TRBD2; CDR3nt: TGTGCCAGCAGCGTTTCTAGCGGGGGTACAGATACGCAGTATTTT; CDR3aa: CASSVSSGGTDTQYF
v_gene: TRBV7-9; abundance: NA; j_gene: TRBJ1-1; d_gene: TRBD1; CDR3nt: TGTGCCAGCAGCTTCTCAAGGGGCAGGGGGCAAGGCACTGAAGCTTTCTTT; CDR3aa: CASSFSRGRGQGTEAFF
v_gene: TRBV4-1; abundance: NA; j_gene: TRBJ1-4; d_gene: NA; CDR3nt: TGCGCCAGCAGCCAAGATACACAACAGGAAAAACTGTTTTTT; CDR3aa: CASSQDTQQEKLFF
v_gene: TRBV7-9; abundance: NA; j_gene: TRBJ2-3; d_gene: TRBD1; CDR3nt: TGTGCCAGCAGCTTAGGGGCAGGGGGCCGAACAGATACGCAGTATTTT; CDR3aa: CASSLGAGGRTDTQYF
v_gene: TRBV6-5; abundance: NA; j_gene: TRBJ1-1; d_gene: NA; CDR3nt: TGTGCCAGCAGTTACTCATCAGGTATTATGAACACTGAAGCTTTCTTT; CDR3aa: CASSYSSGIMNTEAFF
v_gene: TRBV4-3; abundance: NA; j_gene: TRBJ1-5; d_gene: TRBD1; CDR3nt: TGCGCCAGCAGCCAAGAAGCAGGGGCAGGGGGTCAGCCCCAGCATTTT; CDR3aa: CASSQEAGAGGQPQHF
v_gene: TRBV4-3; abundance: once; j_gene: TRBJ2-7; d_gene: TRBD2; CDR3nt: TGCGCCAGCAGCCAACTAGCGGGGGGTTACGAGCAGTACTTC; CDR3aa: CASSQLAGGYEQYF
v_gene: TRBV4-1; abundance: NA; j_gene: TRBJ1-2; d_gene: TRBD1; CDR3nt: TGCGCCAGCAGCCAAGAGCCCGGGACAGGGTATGACTATGGCTACACCTTC; CDR3aa: CASSQEPGTGYDYGYTF
v_gene: TRBV6-6; abundance: few; j_gene: TRBJ1-5; d_gene: TRBD1; CDR3nt: TGTGCCAGCAGTACAGGGGGCTATCAGCCCCAGCATTTT; CDR3aa: CASSTGGYQPQHF
v_gene: TRBV5-1; abundance: NA; j_gene: TRBJ1-4; d_gene: NA; CDR3nt: TGCGCCAGCAGCCTAGAACCTACAGGAAAACTGTTTTTT; CDR3aa: CASSLEPTGKLFF
v_gene: TRBV3-1/TRBV3-2; abundance: NA; j_gene: TRBJ2-1; d_gene: NA; CDR3nt: TGTGCCAGCACCCAAAATCCGGGGGTAGGCGAGCAGTTCTTC; CDR3aa: CASTQNPGVGEQFF
v_gene: TRBV7-3; abundance: NA; j_gene: TRBJ2-1; d_gene: TRBD2; CDR3nt: TGTGCCAGCAGCAGGCGGGGGGGCACCCATGAGCAGTTCTTC; CDR3aa: CASSRRGGTHEQFF
v_gene: TRBV6-2/TRBV6-3; abundance: NA; j_gene: TRBJ2-3; d_gene: NA; CDR3nt: TGTGCCAGCAGCCCTGGAAGGGGCACGCAGTATTTT; CDR3aa: CASSPGRGTQYF